This is a list of T cell receptor beta chains from one sample in a study of cytomegalovirus exposure and HLA in healthy donors. Data came from immunoSEQ multiplex PCR; TCRdb stores just in-frame clones and leaves some out. This table has some 130,000 clones, around 80% appearing once. The sample taken for sequencing was PBMCs. These receptors all come from a man between 25 and 39 years old in good health and CMV-seropositive. The CDR3 runs from the conserved cysteine through the conserved F or W.

cdr3_aa	v_call
CASSPLRGVGETQYF	TRBV5-6
CASSSDRGLGTIYF	TRBV27
CASSLVGGPMTQYF	TRBV7-9
CASSARQGPNYGYTF	TRBV9
CASSYPQEYSGNTIYF	TRBV6-6
CASSSIAQETQYF	TRBV7-3
CASSSDRVYGYTF	TRBV7-2
CASSPYRDYEQYF	TRBV6-6
CASSHGLAGGILFETQYF	TRBV5-1
CASSLSGRITDTQYF	TRBV5-6
CASRKLAETTDTQYF	TRBV19
CASSTNRGLGEAFF	TRBV6-1
CASSQGQGGETQYF	TRBV7-6
CASSLEGGGAQEQFF	TRBV7-2
CASSYGLAGTYEQYF	TRBV6-5
CASRLADGKTQYF	TRBV12-2
CASSEYRGAYGANVLTF	TRBV25-1
CASSSGQGSIDEQFF	TRBV5-8
CASSLGARWTEAFF	TRBV7-2
CASSPRQRGQYTGELFF	TRBV18
CASSSWDSGETQYF	TRBV5-1
CASSLVGNNYGYTF	TRBV7-9
CSGVGGGEGAFF	TRBV29-1